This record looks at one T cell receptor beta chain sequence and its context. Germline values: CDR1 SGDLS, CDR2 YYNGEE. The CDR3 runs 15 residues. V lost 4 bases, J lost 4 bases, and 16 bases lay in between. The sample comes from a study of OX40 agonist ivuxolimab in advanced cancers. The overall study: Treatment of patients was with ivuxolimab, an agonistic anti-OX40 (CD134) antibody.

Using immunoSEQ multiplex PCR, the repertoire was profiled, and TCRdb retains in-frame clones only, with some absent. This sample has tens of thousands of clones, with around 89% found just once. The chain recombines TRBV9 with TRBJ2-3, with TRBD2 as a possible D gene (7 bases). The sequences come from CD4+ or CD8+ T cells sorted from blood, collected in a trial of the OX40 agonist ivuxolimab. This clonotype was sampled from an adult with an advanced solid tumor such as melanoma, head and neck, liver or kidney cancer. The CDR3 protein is CASSKGRGVPDTQYF. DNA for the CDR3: TGTGCCAGCAGCAAGGGGAGGGGGGTGCCAGATACGCAGTATTTT. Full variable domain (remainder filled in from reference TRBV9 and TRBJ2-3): DSGVTQTPKHLITATGQRVTLRCSPRSGDLSVYWYQQSLDQGLQFLIQYYNGEERAKGNILERFSAQQFPDLHSELNLSSLELGDSALYFCASSKGRGVPDTQYFGPGTRLTVL.